This passage covers 21 T cell receptor beta chains from one sample sequenced in a study of T cells in localized non-small cell lung cancer. TCRdb's copy holds only in-frame clones and misses some; the assay was immunoSEQ multiplex PCR. The sample records some 30,000 clones, 78% being singletons. This sample comprised peripheral blood, obtained before any cancer treatment. The receptors come from an older male donor with stage II squamous cell lung carcinoma.

The CDR3 loop is CASSPGLSNNEQFF. The DNA of the CDR3 is TGTGCCAGCAGCCCAGGACTCTCGAACAATGAGCAGTTCTTC. The chain has TRBV7-2 and TRBJ2-1; possible D gene TRBD2, 5 bases. Trimming left V 5 bases short and J 5 bases short, with 13 bases between. The CDR3 length is 14 residues. From germline, CDR1 is SGHTA and CDR2 FQGNSA. Using reference TRBV7-2 and TRBJ2-1 for the parts outside the CDR3, the full variable domain is GAGVSQSPSNKVTEKGKDVELRCDPISGHTALYWYRQSLGQGLEFLIYFQGNSAPDKSGLPSDRFSAERTGGSVSTLTIQRTQQEDSAVYLCASSPGLSNNEQFFGPGTRLTVL.

The gene calls are TRBV6-5 and TRBJ2-1; TRBD2 might be the D (6 bases). Trimming removed 0 bases at V and 5 bases at J, with 11 bases between. The CDR3 runs to 15 residues. CDR1 is MNHEY, CDR2 SVGAGI, per germline. The CDR3 loop reads CASSYSPGVDNEQFF. The CDR3 coding sequence is TGTGCCAGCAGTTACTCTCCGGGGGTAGACAATGAGCAGTTCTTC.

J is TRBJ2-1 and V is TRBV18; D tentatively reads TRBD1 or TRBD2 (5 bases each). Trimming took off 6 bases at V and 9 bases at J, with 15 bases between the two ends. The CDR3 is made up of 13 amino acids. Per the germline V gene, CDR1 is KGHSH and CDR2 is LQKENI. The CDR3 nucleotides are TGTGCCAGCTCTCCCTCCCTTGGGGGTGAGCAGTTCTTC. Residues: CASSPSLGGEQFF.

CDR3 DNA sequence: TGTGCCAGCACTCCAGGGAGCCTCCAAGAGACCCAGTACTTC. Protein: CASTPGSLQETQYF. The genes are TRBV28 and TRBJ2-5; D might be TRBD1 or TRBD2, each matching 5 bases. Germline assignment: CDR1 MDHEN and CDR2 SYDVKM. V gave up 7 bases and J gave up 1 base, with 13 bases separating them. This CDR3 has 14 amino acids.

The gene calls are TRBV7-9 and TRBJ1-1; 12 nucleotides agree with TRBD1. The CDR3 sequence is 15 residues long. From germline, CDR1 is SEHNR and CDR2 FQNEAQ (reference sequence). Germline trimming cut 4 bases from V and 9 bases from J; bases unmatched to any gene: 9. This chain's CDR3 is CASSSLWDRGQKAFF. In nucleotides, the CDR3 is TGTGCCAGCAGCTCCTTATGGGACAGGGGGCAAAAAGCTTTCTTT.

The CDR3 protein is CASTPERGYSNQPQHF. The CDR3 nucleotides read TGTGCCAGCACCCCCGAACGGGGTTATAGCAATCAGCCCCAGCATTTT. The chain joins TRBV2 to TRBJ1-5, with D unresolved. This CDR3 region has 16 residues. Germline lookup yields CDR1 SNHLY and CDR2 FYNNEI. The V end was cut by 7 bases, the J end by 0 bases, with 16 bases between.

This chain uses TRBV12-5 with TRBJ2-1; 7 positions match TRBD2. V shed 5 bases and J 9 bases; nucleotides not matched to a gene: 16. Germline-derived CDR1 and CDR2 are LGHNT and FRNRAP. The CDR3 totals 16 residues. CDR3 protein: CASGRVPGGPSIEQFF. The CDR3 nucleotides are TGTGCTAGTGGTCGGGTGCCGGGGGGACCATCCATTGAGCAGTTCTTC.

The chain links TRBV2 to TRBJ1-6, with 10 bases matching TRBD1. J lost 9 bases, V lost 0 bases, and 5 bases had no gene match. The CDR3 covers 16 residues. From germline, CDR1 is SNHLY and CDR2 FYNNEI. CDR3 sequence reads: CASSEAQRQGASPLHF. The DNA for the CDR3 is TGTGCCAGCAGTGAAGCGCAGAGACAGGGGGCTTCACCCCTCCACTTT. The complete variable domain, with remaining parts taken from reference TRBV2 and TRBJ1-6, reads EPEVTQTPSHQVTQMGQEVILRCVPISNHLYFYWYRQILGQKVEFLVSFYNNEISEKSEIFDDQFSVERPDGSNFTLKIRSTKLEDSAMYFCASSEAQRQGASPLHFGNGTRLTVT.

The chain carries TRBV9 and TRBJ2-7, with a weak D call TRBD1 (6 bases). Germline CDR1 is SGDLS and CDR2 is YYNGEE. V gave up 4 bases and J gave up 2 bases, with 13 bases separating them. The length of the CDR3 is 14 residues. The CDR3 region has the DNA TGTGCCAGCAGCTTACAGGGAGTACCCTACGAGCAGTACTTC. Protein product: CASSLQGVPYEQYF.

The V gene is TRBV19, the J gene TRBJ1-1; maybe TRBD1 (5 bases). The length of the CDR3 is 15 residues. Germline V lookup: CDR1 LNHDA, CDR2 SQIVND (reference sequence). Trimming took off 0 bases at V and 5 bases at J, with 13 bases between the two ends. The CDR3 here is CASSIEGGARTEAFF. CDR3 in DNA: TGTGCCAGTAGTATAGAAGGAGGGGCTAGGACTGAAGCTTTCTTT. The full variable domain, completed using reference TRBV19 and TRBJ1-1, is DGGITQSPKYLFRKEGQNVTLSCEQNLNHDAMYWYRQDPGQGLRLIYYSQIVNDFQKGDIAEGYSVSREKKESFPLTVTSAQKNPTAFYLCASSIEGGARTEAFFGQGTRLTVV.

This rearrangement joins TRBV6-1 to TRBJ2-7; no clear D gene. Trimming took 6 bases from V and 3 from J, leaving 12 bases between them. The CDR3 has 13 residues. CDR1 MNHNS and CDR2 SASEGT come from the germline V gene. The CDR3 here is CASSPGRYYEQYF. Here the CDR3 DNA reads TGTGCCAGCAGCCCGGGCCGTTACTACGAGCAGTACTTC.

The chain couples TRBV18 to TRBJ1-1; D remains unclear. The germline V gene encodes CDR1 KGHSH and CDR2 LQKENI. This CDR3 region has 11 residues. The V end lost 8 bases, the J end lost 4 bases, and 8 bases lay between the germline ends. The CDR3: CASRGVTEAFF. DNA of the CDR3: TGTGCCAGCCGTGGAGTCACTGAAGCTTTCTTT.

The genes are TRBV12-5 and TRBJ2-5; 7 bases fit TRBD2. In germline, CDR1 is LGHNT, CDR2 FRNRAP. With V trimmed by 1 base and J by 4 bases, 3 bases remained unmatched. The CDR3 sequence is 14 residues long. The CDR3 bases are TGTGCTAGTGGTTTGGGGAGCGGGACAGAGACCCAGTACTTC. Protein sequence: CASGLGSGTETQYF.

The chain combines TRBV19 with TRBJ1-5; D may be TRBD1 (6 bases). Trimming removed 6 bases from V and 4 bases from J, with 13 bases in between. The CDR3 runs 14 residues. Germline CDR1 reads LNHDA; CDR2 reads SQIVND (reference sequence). In DNA form, the CDR3 reads TGTGCCAGTAGAGGGCAGGGGAGAAATCAGCCCCAGCATTTT. It yields the protein CASRGQGRNQPQHF.

In regard to this clone: Other nucleotide sequences in the sample specify the same CDR3. V and J are TRBV2 and TRBJ2-5, with 9 bases fitting TRBD2. Germline lookup yields CDR1 SNHLY and CDR2 FYNNEI. The CDR3 is 12 amino acids. Trimming took 6 bases from V and 4 from J; bases not matched to a gene: 0. The DNA of the CDR3 is TGTGCCAGCAGACTAGCGGGAGAGACCCAGTACTTC. Encoded protein: CASRLAGETQYF.

J is TRBJ2-7 and V is TRBV16; TRBD1 is a possible D gene (5 bases). From germline, CDR1 is KGHSY and CDR2 FQNENV. V lost 4 bases, J lost 6 bases, and 16 bases lay in between. CDR3 length: 14 residues. CDR3 in amino acids: CASSLEVGASEQYF. The CDR3 nucleotides read TGTGCCAGCAGCCTAGAGGTTGGGGCGTCCGAGCAGTACTTC.

The chain has TRBV2 and TRBJ2-5; D is unclear. The CDR3 contains 12 residues. Germline assignment: CDR1 SNHLY and CDR2 FYNNEI. Trimming took 8 bases from V and 5 from J, leaving 12 bases between them. CDR3 sequence: CASLDTPETQYF. The CDR3, as DNA: TGTGCCAGCCTAGATACCCCGGAGACCCAGTACTTC.

V and J are TRBV4-1 and TRBJ2-3, with unresolved D. The CDR3 sequence is 14 residues long. Trimming shortened V by 1 base and J by 3 bases, and 8 bases separated the two germline ends. Germline V gene lookup returns CDR1 MGHRA and CDR2 YSYEKL. The CDR3 sequence is CASSQGLGTDTQYF. CDR3 nucleotide sequence: TGCGCCAGCAGCCAAGGCCTTGGGACAGATACGCAGTATTTT.

This CDR3 reads CASTGPLGNEQFF. The CDR3 DNA sequence: TGTGCCAGCACGGGACCTCTTGGCAATGAGCAGTTCTTC. The chain is built from TRBV28 and TRBJ2-1; perhaps D is TRBD1 or TRBD2 (5 bases each). The CDR3 is 13 amino acids. In germline, CDR1 is MDHEN, CDR2 SYDVKM. Deletions cut 7 bases from V and 6 bases from J, with 13 bases between.

The genes are TRBV18 and TRBJ1-1; no clear D gene. CDR3 length: 17 amino acids. Per the germline V gene, CDR1 is KGHSH and CDR2 is LQKENI. Trimming shortened V by 3 bases and J by 1 base, and 18 bases separated the two germline ends. This CDR3 is CASSPLWAKVRNTEAFF. Here the CDR3 DNA reads TGTGCCAGCTCACCCCTGTGGGCAAAAGTGAGGAACACTGAAGCTTTCTTT.

In this sample, this clone turned up a few times. CDR3 loop: CATQSGGTNEQFF. In DNA, the CDR3 is TGTGCCACCCAAAGCGGGGGGACTAATGAGCAGTTCTTC. The chain employs TRBV19 and TRBJ2-1; TRBD2 matches at 9 bases. Germline CDR1 and CDR2: LNHDA and SQIVND (reference sequence). Trimming cost V 10 bases and J 7 bases; bases outside gene matches: 8. CDR3 length: 13 amino acids.